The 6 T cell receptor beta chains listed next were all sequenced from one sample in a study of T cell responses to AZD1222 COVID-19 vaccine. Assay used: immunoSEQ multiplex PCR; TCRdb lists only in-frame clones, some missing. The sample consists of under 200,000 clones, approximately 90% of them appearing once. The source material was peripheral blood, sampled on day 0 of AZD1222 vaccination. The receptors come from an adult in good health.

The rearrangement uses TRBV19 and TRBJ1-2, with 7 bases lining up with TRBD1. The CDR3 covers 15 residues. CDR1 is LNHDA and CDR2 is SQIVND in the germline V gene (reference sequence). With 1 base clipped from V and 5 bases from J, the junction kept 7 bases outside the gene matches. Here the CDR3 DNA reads TGTGCCAGTAGTATAGCAAACAGGGGAGAATATGGCTACACCTTC. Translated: CASSIANRGEYGYTF.

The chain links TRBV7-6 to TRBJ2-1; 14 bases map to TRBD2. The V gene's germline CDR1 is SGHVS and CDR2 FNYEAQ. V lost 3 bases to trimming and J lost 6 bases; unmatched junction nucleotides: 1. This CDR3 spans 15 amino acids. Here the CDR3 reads CASSLTSGGGNEQFF. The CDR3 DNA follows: TGTGCCAGCAGCTTGACTAGCGGGGGGGGCAATGAGCAGTTCTTC.

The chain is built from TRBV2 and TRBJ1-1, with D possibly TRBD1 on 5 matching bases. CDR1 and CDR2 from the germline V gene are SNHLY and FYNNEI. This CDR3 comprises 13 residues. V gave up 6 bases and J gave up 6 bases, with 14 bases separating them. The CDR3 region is CASRRGVQPEAFF. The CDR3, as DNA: TGTGCCAGCAGGAGAGGGGTACAACCTGAAGCTTTCTTT.

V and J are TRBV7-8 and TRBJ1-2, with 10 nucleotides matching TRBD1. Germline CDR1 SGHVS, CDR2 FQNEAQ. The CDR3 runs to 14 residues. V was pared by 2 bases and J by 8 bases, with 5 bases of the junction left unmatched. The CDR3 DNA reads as TGTGCCAGCAGCTTAAGACAGGGGGCGGAGGGCTACACCTTC. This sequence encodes CASSLRQGAEGYTF.

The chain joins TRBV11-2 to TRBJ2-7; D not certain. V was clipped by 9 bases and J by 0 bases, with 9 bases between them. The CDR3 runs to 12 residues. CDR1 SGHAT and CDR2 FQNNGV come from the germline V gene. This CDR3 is CARGTTSYEQYF. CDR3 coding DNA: TGTGCCAGGGGAACTACCTCCTACGAGCAGTACTTC.

CDR3 protein: CASSPPLWGAAYNEQFF. The CDR3 DNA is TGTGCCAGCAGTCCCCCCCTTTGGGGCGCCGCCTACAATGAGCAGTTCTTC. The chain carries TRBV28 and TRBJ2-1; D possibly corresponds to TRBD1 (5 bases). Germline CDR1 and CDR2: MDHEN and SYDVKM. Deletions cut 5 bases from V and 2 bases from J, with 19 bases between. This CDR3 has 17 amino acids.